A single sample is the source of the 16 T cell receptor beta chains below, sequenced in a study of T cells in women clearing cervical HPV infection. The protocol was immunoSEQ multiplex PCR, while the TCRdb copy is restricted to in-frame clones and leaves out a portion. This table holds tens of thousands of clones. Sample: blood buffy coat. These receptors were taken from a woman between 18 and 70 years old with a cervical HPV16 infection that either progressed to CIN3+ or cleared (not recorded which).

A note on this clone: The read comes to an end 3 residues before the CDR3 does, leaving the germline J gene to fill in the end. The chain is built from TRBV5-1 and TRBJ1-2, with 8 bases matching TRBD1. From germline, CDR1 is SGHRS and CDR2 YFSETQ. V was clipped by 4 bases and J by 4 bases; unmatched bases: 6. This CDR3 spans 14 amino acids. Partial CDR3 DNA: TGCGCCAGCAGCAACCCAGGGACAGGCTATGGC. Its translation is CASSNPGTGYG. The whole CDR3 reads CASSNPGTGYGYTF.

For this clone: The read ends 3 residues shy of where the CDR3 ends; the end is completed using the germline J gene. The rearrangement links TRBV18 to TRBJ1-3; 9 bases match TRBD1. This CDR3 contains 13 residues. The germline V gene has CDR1 KGHSH and CDR2 LQKENI. J gave up 6 bases and V 8 bases, and 5 bases lay outside the gene matches. CDR3 in amino acids: CASEGQGQNTIYF. The DNA read from the CDR3 is TGTGCCAGCGAAGGACAGGGGCAAAACACC. The full variable domain, in which reference TRBV18 and TRBJ1-3 provide the parts outside the CDR3, is NAGVMQNPRHLVRRRGQEARLRCSPMKGHSHVYWYRQLPEEGLKFMVYLQKENIIDESGMPKERFSAEFPKEGPSILRIQQVVRGDSAAYFCASEGQGQNTIYFGEGSWLTVV.

About this clone itself: Sequencing ends 3 residues short of the CDR3 end; the germline J gene provides the rest. The chain carries TRBV18 and TRBJ1-3; the D gene is possibly TRBD1 (6 bases). This CDR3 contains 15 residues. Deletions cut 2 bases from V and 2 bases from J, with 10 bases between. Germline assignment: CDR1 KGHSH and CDR2 LQKENI. The CDR3 reads CASSPNRDPGNTIYF. The CDR3 DNA, read in part, is TGTGCCAGCTCACCAAACAGGGATCCTGGAAACACC.

For this clone: The sequenced fragment ends 3 residues before the CDR3 boundary, so the rest is inferred from the germline J gene. This chain uses TRBV23-1 with TRBJ1-3, with a possible D match to TRBD1 (5 bases). TRBV23-1 is an open reading frame, and its role is uncertain. The CDR3 is made up of 14 amino acids. V shed 2 bases and J shed 3 bases, with 8 bases lying between them. The sequenced CDR3 bases are TGCGCCAGCAGTCAAAGGGGTTTTGGAAACACC. Its protein product is CASSQRGFGNT. The complete CDR3 reads CASSQRGFGNTIYF.

About this clone itself: The missing CDR3 end, 3 residues past where the read stops, is filled in from the germline J gene. This chain joins TRBV7-2 and TRBJ2-5; 9 nucleotides agree with TRBD2. Germline values: CDR1 SGHTA, CDR2 FQGNSA. The V segment lost 5 bases and the J segment 1 base; nucleotides outside the gene matches: 2. The CDR3 consists of 14 residues. CDR3 sequence: CASSPSGTQETQYF. The covered CDR3 bases are TGTGCCAGCAGCCCTAGCGGGACCCAAGAGACC.

CDR3 bases read: TGTGCCAGCAGCTTAGGGGCAGGGTTCTCTGGAAACACC. It codes for CASSLGAGFSGNT. The full CDR3 sequence reads CASSLGAGFSGNTIYF. V is TRBV13 and J is TRBJ1-3; a possible D gene is TRBD1 (5 bases). The CDR3 is cut off 3 residues early in the read; its end comes from the germline J gene. The ends were cut back, 0 bases at V and 0 bases at J, with 9 bases in the middle. The CDR3 is 16 residues long. Germline values: CDR1 PRHDT, CDR2 FYEKMQ (reference sequence). The full variable domain, rest sourced from reference TRBV13 and TRBJ1-3, is AAGVIQSPRHLIKEKRETATLKCYPIPRHDTVYWYQQGPGQDPQFLISFYEKMQSDKGSIPDRFSAQQFSDYHSELNMSSLELGDSALYFCASSLGAGFSGNTIYFGEGSWLTVV.

Turning to this clone: The read stops 3 residues short of the end of the CDR3; the missing end is completed from the germline J gene. The chain couples TRBV18 to TRBJ1-1; D is possibly TRBD1 (5 bases). The V and J ends lost 4 bases and 2 bases respectively, with 11 bases between them. CDR3 length equals 14 residues. Germline V gene lookup returns CDR1 KGHSH and CDR2 LQKENI. The chain's CDR3 is CASSLQTANTEAFF. Incomplete CDR3 DNA: TGTGCCAGCTCACTCCAGACAGCTAACACTGAA.

For this clone: The CDR3 end falls 3 residues outside the read, so it is completed with the germline J gene. The V call is TRBV15, the J call TRBJ2-7; D may be TRBD2 (6 bases). V was cut by 0 bases and J by 3 bases, with 6 bases left in between. Germline V lookup: CDR1 LNHNV, CDR2 YYDKDF (reference sequence). The length of the CDR3 is 13 residues. The sequenced CDR3 bases are TGTGCCACCAGCAGAGAGGGGGGCTACGAG. Translation: CATSREGGYE. Given in full, the CDR3 is CATSREGGYEQYF.

As regards this clone: From the germline J gene comes the end of the CDR3, since the read stops 3 residues before it. The rearrangement joins TRBV11-2 to TRBJ1-1; TRBD1 matches 7 bases. Germline V gene data show CDR1 as SGHAT and CDR2 as FQNNGV. Trimming at V came to 5 bases and at J to 1 base, leaving 1 base not matched to a gene. The CDR3 consists of 13 residues. CDR3 in amino acids: CASSPGGNTEAFF. The part of the CDR3 DNA that was read is TGTGCCAGCAGCCCAGGGGGGAACACTGAA. Drawing the rest from reference TRBV11-2 and TRBJ1-1, the complete variable domain is EAGVAQSPRYKIIEKRQSVAFWCNPISGHATLYWYQQILGQGPKLLIQFQNNGVVDDSQLPKDRFSAERLKGVDSTLKIQPAKLEDSAVYLCASSPGGNTEAFFGQGTRLTVV.

The CDR3 loop is CSARGTGSGSPLHF. The DNA read from the CDR3 is TGCAGTGCTAGGGGGACAGGCAGCGGTTCACCC. The rearrangement links TRBV20-1 to TRBJ1-6, with 8 bases lining up with TRBD1. The DNA ends 3 residues before the CDR3 does, and the rest of the CDR3 is filled in from the germline J gene. Germline loops: CDR1 DFQATT, CDR2 SNEGSKA (reference sequence). The CDR3 is made up of 14 amino acids. The junction had 7 bases not matched to a gene; V was cut back by 3 bases and J by 9 bases.

To note about this clone: The read stops 3 residues short of the end of the CDR3; the missing end is completed from the germline J gene. The J gene is TRBJ1-2, the V gene TRBV19; D is perhaps TRBD1 (6 bases). CDR3 length: 12 amino acids. CDR1 and CDR2 from the germline V gene are LNHDA and SQIVND (reference sequence). The V end lost 3 bases, the J end lost 7 bases, and 9 bases lay between the germline ends. The part of the CDR3 DNA that was read is TGTGCCAGTAGTATGACAGGAACTGGC. Amino acids: CASSMTGTG. The full CDR3 is CASSMTGTGYTF.

Concerning this clone itself: The CDR3 end falls 3 residues outside the read, so it is completed with the germline J gene. The chain joins TRBV18 to TRBJ1-2; maybe TRBD1 (6 bases). The length of the CDR3 is 15 residues. CDR1 is KGHSH, CDR2 LQKENI, per germline. CDR3 DNA, as far as it was read: TGTGCCAGCTCACCCCTTAGCTTGACAGGAAGGGAC. It encodes CASSPLSLTGRD. The CDR3 in full is CASSPLSLTGRDYTF. Full variable domain (missing parts from reference TRBV18 and TRBJ1-2): NAGVMQNPRHLVRRRGQEARLRCSPMKGHSHVYWYRQLPEEGLKFMVYLQKENIIDESGMPKERFSAEFPKEGPSILRIQQVVRGDSAAYFCASSPLSLTGRDYTFGSGTRLTVV.

Regarding this clone: The read terminates 3 residues before the CDR3 end, so the remaining end is supplied by the germline J gene. The chain employs TRBV30 and TRBJ2-5; D is possibly TRBD2 (5 bases). Germline CDR1 reads GTSNPN; CDR2 reads SVGIG (reference sequence). Between the trimmed V and J ends, which lost 3 bases and 0 bases, there was a span of 11 bases. CDR3 length: 14 residues. The covered CDR3 bases are TGTGCCTGGAGCAGCGGCGAACACCAAGAGACC. This translates into CAWSSGEHQET. The full CDR3 protein reads CAWSSGEHQETQYF.

Remarks on this clone: From the germline J gene comes the end of the CDR3, since the read stops 3 residues before it. The chain recombines TRBV20-1 with TRBJ1-2, with 7 bases fitting TRBD1. J gave up 1 base and V 6 bases, and 8 bases lay outside the gene matches. The germline gives CDR1 DFQATT, CDR2 SNEGSKA (reference sequence). The CDR3 is 14 residues long. CDR3 bases read: TGCAGTGCCCCTAAGACAGGGTTTAACTATGGC. Translated: CSAPKTGFNYG. The full CDR3 protein reads CSAPKTGFNYGYTF.

Turning to this clone: Read data end 3 residues before the CDR3 end; the end is taken from the germline J gene. The rearrangement uses TRBV7-6 and TRBJ2-5; D unclear. CDR1 is SGHVS, CDR2 FNYEAQ, per germline. Between the trimmed V and J ends, which lost 5 bases and 2 bases, there was a span of 12 bases. The length of the CDR3 is 14 residues. The CDR3 DNA, read in part, is TGTGCCAGCAGCCCTCCCTCCCTACAAGAGACC. This gives the protein CASSPPSLQET. From start to end, the CDR3 is CASSPPSLQETQYF. The full variable domain, in which reference TRBV7-6 and TRBJ2-5 provide the parts outside the CDR3, is GAGVSQSPRYKVTKRGQDVALRCDPISGHVSLYWYRQALGQGPEFLTYFNYEAQQDKSGLPNDRFSAERPEGSISTLTIQRTEQRDSAMYRCASSPPSLQETQYFGPGTRLLVL.

Concerning this clone itself: The read comes to an end 3 residues before the CDR3 does, leaving the germline J gene to fill in the end. V gene TRBV6-2 or TRBV6-3 combines with J gene TRBJ2-6, with TRBD1 matching 7 bases. V dropped 0 bases and J dropped 2; count of bases not matched to a gene: 4. CDR1 is MNHEY, CDR2 SVGEGT, per germline. The CDR3 covers 17 residues. The covered CDR3 bases are TGTGCCAGCAGTTACTCTAACGACAGGGCTGGGGCCAACGTC. The encoded protein is CASSYSNDRAGANV. The CDR3, in full, reads CASSYSNDRAGANVLTF.